These 29 T cell receptor beta chains share one sample of origin, sequenced in a study of blood T cell repertoires in COVID-19 (dated by TCRdb to 2018 to 2020). Libraries came from the immunoSEQ multiplex PCR assay. Not all clones reach the TCRdb copy of this immuneACCESS table, which keeps in-frame sequences only. Checked studies attribute under half of the gap to unresolved V genes and leave the rest unexplained. The sample data list 200,000 to 250,000 clones, and less than 85% of these were observed just once. Of the sample, about 7.8% falls within the top ten clones. The specimen was peripheral blood. These receptors all stem from a woman over 75 with COVID-19, enrolled during active disease.

This clone was counted only a few times. The chain employs TRBV5-1 and TRBJ2-5; 8 bases line up with TRBD1. The germline gives CDR1 SGHRS, CDR2 YFSETQ. Trimming took 5 bases from V and 2 from J; bases not matched to a gene: 8. The CDR3 consists of 15 residues. This CDR3 reads CASSKTGDIQETQYF. CDR3 sequence (DNA): TGCGCCAGCAGTAAGACAGGGGACATACAAGAGACCCAGTACTTC.

The chain recombines TRBV9 with TRBJ1-1, with D possibly matching TRBD1 (5 bases). This CDR3 region has 11 residues. CDR1 is SGDLS and CDR2 is YYNGEE in the germline V gene. V lost 5 bases, J lost 8 bases, and 10 bases lay in between. The CDR3 protein is CASSREGEAFF. The CDR3 DNA reads TGTGCCAGCAGTCGGGAGGGGGAAGCTTTCTTT.

This chain joins TRBV6-5 and TRBJ1-1; perhaps TRBD1 as D (5 bases). In germline, CDR1 is MNHEY, CDR2 SVGAGI. CDR3 size: 14 residues. With 2 bases removed from V and 8 bases from J, the gap between germline ends came to 15 bases. The CDR3 sequence is CASSYGGGDFEAFF. The CDR3 DNA reads as TGTGCCAGCAGTTACGGGGGAGGGGACTTCGAAGCTTTCTTT.

This sequence joins TRBV7-3 and TRBJ2-1; D is undetermined. The V gene lost 4 bases and the J gene lost 9 bases, with 10 bases spanning the gap. From germline, CDR1 is SGHTA and CDR2 FQGTGA. The CDR3 totals 12 residues. The CDR3 loop reads CASSSRVGEQFF. The DNA of the CDR3 is TGTGCCAGCAGCTCTCGGGTTGGTGAGCAGTTCTTC.

This chain uses TRBV5-6 with TRBJ2-7; 9 bases are a match to TRBD1. Trimming removed 4 bases from V and 3 bases from J; junction bases left unmatched: 5. The CDR3 contains 14 residues. Germline V gene lookup returns CDR1 SGHDT and CDR2 YYEEEE. The CDR3 is CASSHQGQGYEQYF. CDR3 coding DNA: TGTGCCAGCAGCCACCAGGGACAGGGCTACGAGCAGTACTTC.

The V and J genes are TRBV29-1 and TRBJ2-3; 10 nucleotides match TRBD1. The CDR3 totals 13 residues. The V segment lost 7 bases and the J segment 5 bases; nucleotides outside the gene matches: 6. Germline V gene sequence: CDR1 SQVTM, CDR2 ANQGSEA. CDR3 loop: CSADRGQGDTQYF. For the CDR3, the DNA is TGCAGCGCCGACAGGGGGCAGGGAGATACGCAGTATTTT.

V usage is TRBV7-2 and J usage is TRBJ2-1, with D uncertain. Germline assignment: CDR1 SGHTA and CDR2 FQGNSA. The length of the CDR3 is 15 residues. V lost 1 base and J 1 base, leaving 8 bases between the germline ends. For the CDR3, the DNA is TGTGCCAGCAGCTTAGTCTTAGTTTCCTACAATGAGCAGTTCTTC. This translates into CASSLVLVSYNEQFF. Together with reference TRBV7-2 and TRBJ2-1, the CDR3 gives the full variable domain: GAGVSQSPSNKVTEKGKDVELRCDPISGHTALYWYRQSLGQGLEFLIYFQGNSAPDKSGLPSDRFSAERTGGSVSTLTIQRTQQEDSAVYLCASSLVLVSYNEQFFGPGTRLTVL.

This clone was found once. The chain joins TRBV5-1 to TRBJ1-4, with D tentatively TRBD1 (6 bases). Trimming shortened V by 5 bases and J by 0 bases, and 11 bases separated the two germline ends. Germline values: CDR1 SGHRS, CDR2 YFSETQ. This CDR3 comprises 15 residues. CDR3 sequence reads: CASSYGTSTNEKLFF. The CDR3 coding sequence is TGCGCCAGCAGTTACGGGACATCAACTAATGAAAAACTGTTTTTT.

The chain links TRBV28 to TRBJ2-4; 8 bases map to TRBD1. Germline V gives CDR1 MDHEN, CDR2 SYDVKM. CDR3 length: 16 residues. With V trimmed by 6 bases and J by 2 bases, 9 bases remained unmatched. Here the CDR3 DNA reads TGTGCCAGCAGCCGAATAAGGACAGGGTCCAAAAACATTCAGTACTTC. Translating gives CASSRIRTGSKNIQYF.

This chain links TRBV6-1 with TRBJ1-1; D is perhaps TRBD1 (6 bases). V lost 3 bases, J lost 0 bases, and 11 bases lay in between. Germline values: CDR1 MNHNS, CDR2 SASEGT. The length of the CDR3 is 15 residues. DNA of the CDR3: TGTGCCAGCAGTGATAGGACAGCGATGAACACTGAAGCTTTCTTT. Residues: CASSDRTAMNTEAFF.

The CDR3 DNA reads TGTGCCAGCAGCCCACATCGGGTTACAGGAGACTCGTCCTTCTTT. It specifies CASSPHRVTGDSSFF. The chain employs TRBV5-4 and TRBJ1-1; D possibly corresponds to TRBD1 (5 bases). CDR1 SGHNT and CDR2 YYREEE come from the germline V gene (reference sequence). The CDR3 is 15 residues long. The germline V and J ends were trimmed by 4 bases and 14 bases, with 27 bases remaining between them.

This chain connects TRBV6-5 to TRBJ1-4; D remains ambiguous. V lost 4 bases, J lost 4 bases, and 16 bases lay in between. CDR1 is MNHEY, CDR2 SVGAGI, per germline. The length of the CDR3 is 16 residues. The CDR3 loop reads CASSSLTRRLNEKLFF. For the CDR3, the DNA is TGTGCCAGCAGTTCCTTAACCCGCAGACTTAATGAAAAACTGTTTTTT.

The CDR3 loop is CASSLGGTTDYEQYF. The CDR3 DNA reads TGCGCCAGCAGCTTGGGGGGGACAACAGACTACGAGCAGTACTTC. The chain has TRBV5-1 and TRBJ2-7, with D possibly being TRBD1 (6 bases). Trimming took off 0 bases at V and 3 bases at J, with 13 bases between the two ends. The germline V gene has CDR1 SGHRS and CDR2 YFSETQ. The CDR3 spans 15 residues.

This clone was observed once. The chain carries TRBV6-4 and TRBJ2-1; weak D call: TRBD2 (6 bases). The germline gives CDR1 MRHNA, CDR2 SNTAGT. CDR3 length equals 16 residues. Trimming stripped 4 bases from V and 9 bases from J, with 22 bases between. The CDR3 loop is CASSGSAGVLYGEQFF. CDR3 in DNA: TGTGCCAGCAGTGGGTCAGCGGGTGTGCTCTACGGTGAGCAGTTCTTC.

This chain joins TRBV28 and TRBJ1-3, with TRBD1 matching 9 bases. After removal of 1 base from V and 3 bases from J, the junction contained 7 bases not matched to a gene. The CDR3 is 17 amino acids. Germline V gene data show CDR1 as MDHEN and CDR2 as SYDVKM. CDR3 DNA sequence: TGTGCCAGCAGTTTATCGGGACAGGGCCGGGGTGGAAACACCATATATTTT. Its translation: CASSLSGQGRGGNTIYF.

The J gene is TRBJ1-2, the V gene TRBV25-1; no definite D call. The V gene's germline CDR1 is MGHDK and CDR2 SYGVNS. The CDR3 totals 15 residues. Trimming shortened V by 2 bases and J by 5 bases, and 15 bases separated the two germline ends. DNA of the CDR3: TGTGCCAGCAGTGAACCGGACTCTTTACCATATGGCTACACCTTC. This sequence encodes CASSEPDSLPYGYTF.

The J gene is TRBJ2-7, the V gene TRBV2; D unresolved. The CDR3 covers 12 residues. The V gene lost 7 bases and the J gene lost 2 bases, with 9 bases spanning the gap. Germline CDR1 is SNHLY and CDR2 is FYNNEI. The CDR3 DNA is TGTGCCAGCAAACAGCTGGCCTACGAGCAGTACTTC. Its translation is CASKQLAYEQYF.

The chain couples TRBV6-5 to TRBJ1-4, with D maybe TRBD1 (5 bases). The CDR3 covers 14 residues. Germline-derived CDR1 and CDR2 are MNHEY and SVGAGI. The V gene lost 8 bases and the J gene lost 4 bases, with 14 bases spanning the gap. CDR3: CASRVGGVNEKLFF. DNA for the CDR3: TGTGCCAGCCGGGTGGGGGGGGTTAATGAAAAACTGTTTTTT.

V and J are TRBV5-1 and TRBJ2-2; 10 nucleotides agree with TRBD1. This CDR3 region has 15 residues. V shed 7 bases and J 5 bases; nucleotides not matched to a gene: 8. The V gene's germline CDR1 is SGHRS and CDR2 YFSETQ. Written as DNA, the CDR3 is TGCGCCAGCGAGAGACAGGGGGCGCGGACCGGGGAGCTGTTTTTT. Translation: CASERQGARTGELFF.

The V and J genes are TRBV7-2 and TRBJ1-2; 7 positions agree with TRBD1. The CDR3 runs 12 residues. Trimming cost V 5 bases and J 8 bases; bases outside gene matches: 5. CDR1 SGHTA and CDR2 FQGNSA come from the germline V gene. The CDR3 here is CASSLTGYGYTF. DNA for the CDR3: TGTGCCAGCAGCCTGACAGGGTACGGCTACACCTTC.

This chain uses TRBV3-1 (or the pseudogene TRBV3-2) with TRBJ1-4, with 7 bases matching TRBD1. Germline loops: CDR1 LGHDT, CDR2 YNNKEL (reference sequence). The CDR3 length is 14 residues. The V gene end was trimmed by 2 bases and the J gene end by 8 bases; junction bases not matched to a gene: 5. Here the CDR3 reads CASSQSAGGEKLFF. CDR3 DNA sequence: TGTGCCAGCAGCCAATCGGCAGGGGGGGAAAAACTGTTTTTT.

J is TRBJ1-1 and V is TRBV6-1; D is unclear. There are 13 residues in the CDR3. Trimming left V 2 bases short and J 10 bases short, with 14 bases between. From germline, CDR1 is MNHNS and CDR2 SASEGT. CDR3: CASSESQVLGAFF. CDR3 sequence (DNA): TGTGCCAGCAGTGAATCCCAGGTACTCGGAGCTTTCTTT.

The chain has TRBV12-3 or TRBV12-4 and TRBJ2-1; 7 nucleotides agree with TRBD2. This CDR3 is built from 13 residues. CDR3 nucleotide sequence: TGTGCTACTGGGAGGGGAACTTACAATGAGCAGTTCTTC. It yields the protein CATGRGTYNEQFF.

The V call is TRBV5-4, the J call TRBJ1-6; a possible D gene is TRBD1 (6 bases). This CDR3 is 15 amino acids long. V lost 3 bases and J lost 10, with 17 bases in between. CDR1 and CDR2 from the germline V gene are SGHNT and YYREEE (reference sequence). The DNA of the CDR3 is TGTGCCAGCAGCTACCCCGGACAGATTTCATCACCCCTCCACTTT. Translating it yields CASSYPGQISSPLHF.

The chain has TRBV9 and TRBJ1-1; D possibly corresponds to TRBD1 (6 bases). V was trimmed by 0 bases and J by 5 bases, leaving 14 bases between them. Germline values: CDR1 SGDLS, CDR2 YYNGEE. This CDR3 region has 15 residues. The CDR3 sequence is CASSVDWARGTEAFF. The CDR3 nucleotides read TGTGCCAGCAGCGTAGATTGGGCCAGGGGTACTGAAGCTTTCTTT.

The chain employs TRBV4-1 and TRBJ2-1, with D unresolved. The CDR3 covers 12 residues. Germline CDR1 MGHRA, CDR2 YSYEKL. V lost 4 bases and J lost 15, with 16 bases in between. CDR3 region: CASSPTAHSPFF. CDR3 in DNA: TGCGCCAGCAGCCCCACCGCTCATAGTCCGTTCTTC.

This clone was counted only a few times. This chain links TRBV24-1 with TRBJ1-3; D ambiguous. Germline V CDR1 and CDR2: KGHDR, SFDVKD. The CDR3 runs 11 residues. Trimming left V 10 bases short and J 2 bases short, with 5 bases between. The CDR3 loop is CATSTGNTIYF. DNA for the CDR3: TGTGCCACAAGCACTGGAAACACCATATATTTT.

The chain links TRBV10-3 to TRBJ1-5; D gene uncertain. Germline V gene data show CDR1 as ENHRY and CDR2 as SYGVKD. The V end lost 0 bases, the J end lost 6 bases, and 12 bases lay between the germline ends. The CDR3 is 15 residues long. CDR3 DNA: TGTGCCATCAGTGAGTCGACCGCGGTCGGTCAGCCCCAGCATTTT. The encoded protein is CAISESTAVGQPQHF.

The CDR3 reads CASSLEYRGSEAFF. As DNA, the CDR3 is TGTGCCAGCAGTTTAGAGTACAGGGGCTCTGAAGCTTTCTTT. The chain has TRBV27 and TRBJ1-1, with 7 bases that match TRBD1. After removal of 2 bases from V and 6 bases from J, the junction contained 6 bases not matched to a gene. There are 14 residues in the CDR3. Germline CDR1 reads MNHEY; CDR2 reads SMNVEV (reference sequence).